Listed below are T cell receptor beta chains from one sample, sequenced in a study of T cells after posttransplantation cyclophosphamide. The method was immunoSEQ multiplex PCR; TCRdb's version includes in-frame clones alone and lacks a portion of them. This table has approximately 17,000 clones, roughly 80% appearing once. Sequences were derived from CD8+ T cells sorted from PBMCs, sampled roughly 1,900 days after a stem cell transplant with posttransplant cyclophosphamide. The receptors were sampled from a female patient in her 40s who received an allogeneic stem cell transplant from a related donor, was CMV-positive, and had no GVHD. Some T cells may have originated in the graft donor. Each CDR3 is given with its conserved first and last residue. A D gene is named only where the DNA matches it firmly. Only part of the rows carry a size: once, few, many, or a class if the clone is expanded.

TRBV7-9,.,TRBJ2-2,.,TGTGCCAGCAGCCGCCCTACGTCGAACACCGGGGAGCTGTTTTTT,CASSRPTSNTGELFF
TRBV11-2,.,TRBJ2-7,.,TGTGCCAGCAGCTTAGTCTACCGAGAAAACGAGCAGTACTTC,CASSLVYRENEQYF
TRBV13,.,TRBJ1-5,.,TGTGCCAGCAGCTTCGGTAATCAGCCCCAGCATTTT,CASSFGNQPQHF
TRBV9,.,TRBJ2-2,.,TGTGCCAGCAGCGGAACCGACAGAAACACCGGGGAGCTGTTTTTT,CASSGTDRNTGELFF
TRBV7-7,.,TRBJ2-7,TRBD2,TGTGCTAGCAGCTTGGGGGGGTCAACCTACGAGCAGTACTTC,CASSLGGSTYEQYF
TRBV4-1,.,TRBJ1-5,.,TGCGCCAGCAGCCAAGGGCAAGTGGATCAGCCCCAGCATTTT,CASSQGQVDQPQHF
TRBV5-1,.,TRBJ1-1,.,TGCGCCAGCAGCCGGGGAACAGGGTTGAACACTGAAGCTTTCTTT,CASSRGTGLNTEAFF
TRBV12-5,.,TRBJ2-3,TRBD1,TGTGCTAGTGGTTTGGAAGGGGGCCTCACAGATACGCAGTATTTT,CASGLEGGLTDTQYF
TRBV7-9,.,TRBJ1-3,.,TGTGCCAGCAGCTTAGCAGGGCAGGGGCAGTCTGGAAACACCATATATTTT,CASSLAGQGQSGNTIYF
TRBV28,.,TRBJ1-6,.,TGTGCCAGCAGGGCAGGCCTGGCAAGCTCCTATAATTCACCCCTCCACTTT,CASRAGLASSYNSPLHF
TRBV27,.,TRBJ2-7,TRBD1,TGTGCCAGCAGTTTGGGGGCAGGGGGTTTCGACGAGCAGTACTTC,CASSLGAGGFDEQYF
TRBV19,few,TRBJ1-2,.,TGTGCCAGTACAGGCCAGGGAGGACATGGCTACACCTTC,CASTGQGGHGYTF
TRBV5-1,.,TRBJ2-1,.,TGCGCCAGCAGCCCAGGACAGAACAATGAGCAGTTCTTC,CASSPGQNNEQFF
TRBV29-1,.,TRBJ2-3,.,TGCAGCGTTACGGGACAATACACAGATACGCAGTATTTT,CSVTGQYTDTQYF
TRBV9,.,TRBJ2-1,TRBD1,TGTGCCAGCAGCGTAGAGGGGGCCTCCTACAATGAGCAGTTCTTC,CASSVEGASYNEQFF
TRBV6-5,.,TRBJ1-2,.,TGTGCCAGCAGTTACTCTGGCAGATCTAACTATGGCTACACCTTC,CASSYSGRSNYGYTF
TRBV29-1,.,TRBJ1-1,.,TGCAGCGTTCGAGCCCCCCTGAACACTGAAGCTTTCTTT,CSVRAPLNTEAFF
TRBV21-1,.,TRBJ2-1,.,TGTGCCAGCAGCAAAGTCCCGCTAGCGCGGACCTACAATGAGCAGTTCTTC,CASSKVPLARTYNEQFF
TRBV29-1,.,TRBJ1-1,.,TGCAGCGTTGAAGGGGCGGTCAAAGCGGAGACTGAAGCTTTCTTT,CSVEGAVKAETEAFF
TRBV19,.,TRBJ2-3,TRBD2,TGTGCCAGTAGTATAACTAGCGGGGGGGCAGATACGCAGTATTTT,CASSITSGGADTQYF
TRBV2,.,TRBJ2-1,TRBD2,TGTGCCAGTTCTAGCGGGGGGGCTAATGAGCAGTTCTTC,CASSSGGANEQFF
TRBV5-6,.,TRBJ1-1,.,TGTGCCAGCAGCTATTTTACAGGCCTGAACACTGAAGCTTTCTTT,CASSYFTGLNTEAFF
TRBV5-1,.,TRBJ2-5,TRBD2,TGCGCCAGCAGCTCCGGGGGGGCGGAGTACCAAGAGACCCAGTACTTC,CASSSGGAEYQETQYF
TRBV6-1,.,TRBJ2-7,TRBD1,TGTGCCAGCAGTGAAAGGACAGGGAGCTCCTACGAGCAGTACTTC,CASSERTGSSYEQYF
TRBV11-2,.,TRBJ1-1,TRBD1,TGTGCCAGCAGCCTTACAGGACAGGTGAACACTGAAGCTTTCTTT,CASSLTGQVNTEAFF
TRBV27,.,TRBJ2-2,TRBD2,TGTGCCAGCAGTTTCTGGAGCGGGGGGCGCGGCGGGGAGCTGTTTTTT,CASSFWSGGRGGELFF
TRBV7-3,.,TRBJ2-3,.,TGTGCCAGCAGCTCGAGACTAGGGGGCCCAGATACGCAGTATTTT,CASSSRLGGPDTQYF
TRBV7-6,.,TRBJ2-3,TRBD2,TGTGCCAGCAGCTTCCCCGGGACTAGCGGGATTAGCACAGATACGCAGTATTTT,CASSFPGTSGISTDTQYF
TRBV5-6,.,TRBJ2-1,.,TGTGCCAGCAGCTTTGCAGGGGGGCTCCGGAGGGGCGAGCAGTTCTTC,CASSFAGGLRRGEQFF
TRBV27,.,TRBJ2-7,.,TGTGCCAGCAGTTCACAGGGCCCTCCATTCTACGAGCAGTACTTC,CASSSQGPPFYEQYF
TRBV28,medium-sized,TRBJ2-5,.,TGTGCCAGCAGTTTTGTCAGGGTGGAAAAAGAGACCCAGTACTTC,CASSFVRVEKETQYF
TRBV21-1,.,TRBJ2-2,.,TGTGCCAGCAGCAAAAGTTCGAGCTTCGGCGGGGAGCTGTTTTTT,CASSKSSSFGGELFF
TRBV12-5,.,TRBJ2-3,TRBD1,TGTGCTAGTGGTTTCCTCGACAGGGGTAGAGATACGCAGTATTTT,CASGFLDRGRDTQYF
TRBV7-2,.,TRBJ1-2,.,TGTGCCAGCAGCTTATCGGGTCCCTTC,CASSLSGPF
TRBV6-6,.,TRBJ1-1,.,TGTGCCAGCAGTTACTTTCCCGGAGCCGAAATGGCTTTCTTT,CASSYFPGAEMAFF
TRBV29-1,.,TRBJ2-7,TRBD1,TGCAGCGTTGATATATGGGACAGGGGGGTGTACGAGCAGTACTTC,CSVDIWDRGVYEQYF
TRBV11-2,.,TRBJ2-1,.,TGTGCCAGCAGCTCGACAGGAGATCTGCAGTTCTTC,CASSSTGDLQFF
TRBV7-9,.,TRBJ1-4,.,TGTGCCAGCAGCTGGACGACCAGGGTAGCTAATGAAAAACTGTTTTTT,CASSWTTRVANEKLFF
TRBV7-3,.,TRBJ2-1,TRBD2,TGTGCCAGCAGCCCAAGGGCGGGGGGGGACAATGAGCAGTTCTTC,CASSPRAGGDNEQFF
TRBV5-1,.,TRBJ2-5,TRBD2,TGCGCCAGCAGCGCGGGACTAGCGGGGAATGCGCAAGAGACCCAGTACTTC,CASSAGLAGNAQETQYF
TRBV5-5,.,TRBJ1-5,.,TGTGCCAGCAGCCTAACAGGGAATAGCAATCAGCCCCAGCATTTT,CASSLTGNSNQPQHF
TRBV18,.,TRBJ2-7,TRBD1,TGTGCCAGCTCACCAGGGGACAGGGGGCACCGCGAGCAGTACTTC,CASSPGDRGHREQYF
TRBV11-2,.,TRBJ2-7,TRBD1,TGTGCCAGCAGCGAGGGACAGATCTACGAGCAGTACTTC,CASSEGQIYEQYF
TRBV6-1,.,TRBJ1-2,TRBD1,TGTGCCAGAAAAGAGAGGGGGCGCCGGTATGGCTACACCTTC,CARKERGRRYGYTF
TRBV6-1,.,TRBJ1-1,TRBD1,TGTGCCAGCAGTACAGGGGTCACTGAAGCTTTCTTT,CASSTGVTEAFF
TRBV28,.,TRBJ1-6,TRBD1,TGTGCCAGCAGACCCGACAGGGGTAATTCACCCCTCCACTTT,CASRPDRGNSPLHF
TRBV2,.,TRBJ2-1,.,TGTGCCAGCAGTGAACTCCCTACCTACAATGAGCAGTTCTTC,CASSELPTYNEQFF
TRBV2,.,TRBJ1-3,.,TGTGCCAGCAGTATCCCGACCTCCGGGGACTCTGGAAACACCATATATTTT,CASSIPTSGDSGNTIYF
TRBV19,.,TRBJ1-2,TRBD1,TGTGCCAGTAGTCAACAGGGGGCCCCCGGCTACACCTTC,CASSQQGAPGYTF
TRBV28,medium-sized,TRBJ1-5,.,TGTGCCAGCAGTTTCGGGCAGGGGAATCAGCCCCAGCATTTT,CASSFGQGNQPQHF
TRBV4-1,.,TRBJ1-5,TRBD1,TGCGCCAGCAGCCGATCGACAGGGCCCGACAATCAGCCCCAGCATTTT,CASSRSTGPDNQPQHF
TRBV4-1,.,TRBJ1-1,.,TGCGCCAGCAGCCATGAGGGTGTTGAAGCTTTCTTT,CASSHEGVEAFF
TRBV7-3,.,TRBJ2-3,.,TGTGCCAGCAGCTTAACGGGGGGGCGGACGACAGATACGCAGTATTTT,CASSLTGGRTTDTQYF
TRBV29-1,once,TRBJ1-1,TRBD1,TGCAGCGTTCAGGGACAGAACCTTCATGGGGCTTTCTTT,CSVQGQNLHGAFF
TRBV7-2,.,TRBJ1-5,.,TGTGCCAGCAGCTTGGGGCACCTTTTGGAGCCCCAGCATTTT,CASSLGHLLEPQHF